This T cell receptor beta chain is drawn from a study of T cells in Graves' hyperthyroidism and ophthalmopathy. Deletions cut 0 bases from V and 6 bases from J, with 5 bases between. Germline CDR1 is SGHRS and CDR2 is YFSETQ. The CDR3 is made up of 12 amino acids. Findings of the study overall: A model using 13 V-J features told ophthalmopathy apart from stable hyperthyroidism.

A note on this clonotype: Antigen specificity is unknown.

Amplification targeted TCR beta CDR3 regions from RNA transcripts. The TCR CDR3 first-round RT-PCR relied on the HTBI primer set. TCRdb independently ran MiXCR on the multiplex PCR reads; one entry per CDR3 protein. The repertoire consists of around 350,000 distinct CDR3 sequences, with about 18% occurring once and the leading ten covering roughly a third. Sequenced sample: blood. This chain connects TRBV5-1 to TRBJ2-3; D uncertain. This receptor was obtained from a woman in her twenties or thirties with Graves' hyperthyroidism that later progressed to Graves' ophthalmopathy. CDR3 bases: TGCGCCAGCAGCTTGGTCTGGGATACGCAGTATTTT. Protein sequence: CASSLVWDTQYF.